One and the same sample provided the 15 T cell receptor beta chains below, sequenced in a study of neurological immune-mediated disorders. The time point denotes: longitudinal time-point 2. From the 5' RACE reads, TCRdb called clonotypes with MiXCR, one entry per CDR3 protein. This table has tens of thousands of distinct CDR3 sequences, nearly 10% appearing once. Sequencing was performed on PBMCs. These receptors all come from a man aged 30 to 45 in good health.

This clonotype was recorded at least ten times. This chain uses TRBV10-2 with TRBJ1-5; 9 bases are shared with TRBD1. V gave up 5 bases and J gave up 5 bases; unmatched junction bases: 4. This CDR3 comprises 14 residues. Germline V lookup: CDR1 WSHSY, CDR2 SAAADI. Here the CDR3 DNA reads TGCGCCAGCAGTTGGGACAGGGCGGATCAGCCCCAGCATTTT. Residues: CASSWDRADQPQHF.

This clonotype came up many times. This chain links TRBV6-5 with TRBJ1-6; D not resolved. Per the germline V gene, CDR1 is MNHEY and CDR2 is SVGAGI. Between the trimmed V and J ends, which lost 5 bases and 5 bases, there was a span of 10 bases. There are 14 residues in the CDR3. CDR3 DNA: TGTGCCAGCAGTCGGACTAAAGATAATTCACCCCTCCACTTT. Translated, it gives CASSRTKDNSPLHF.

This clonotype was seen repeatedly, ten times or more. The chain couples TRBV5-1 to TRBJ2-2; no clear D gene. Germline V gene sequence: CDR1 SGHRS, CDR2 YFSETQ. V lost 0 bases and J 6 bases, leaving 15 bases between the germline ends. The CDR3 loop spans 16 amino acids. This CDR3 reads CASSLEDHFLAGELFF. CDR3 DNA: TGCGCCAGCAGCTTGGAGGACCATTTCTTGGCCGGGGAGCTGTTTTTT.

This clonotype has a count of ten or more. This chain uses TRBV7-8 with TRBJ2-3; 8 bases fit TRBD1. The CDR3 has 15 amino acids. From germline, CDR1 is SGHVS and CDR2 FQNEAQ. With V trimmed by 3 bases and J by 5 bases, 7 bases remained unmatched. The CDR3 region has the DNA TGTGCCAGCAGCTTCCGGGACAGGTTCCAAGATACGCAGTATTTT. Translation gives CASSFRDRFQDTQYF.

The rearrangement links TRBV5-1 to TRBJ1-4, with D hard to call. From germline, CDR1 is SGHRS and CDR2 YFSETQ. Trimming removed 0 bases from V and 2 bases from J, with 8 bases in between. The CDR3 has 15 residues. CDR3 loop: CASSLECGTNEKLFF. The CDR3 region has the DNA TGCGCCAGCAGCTTGGAGTGTGGCACTAATGAAAAACTGTTTTTT.

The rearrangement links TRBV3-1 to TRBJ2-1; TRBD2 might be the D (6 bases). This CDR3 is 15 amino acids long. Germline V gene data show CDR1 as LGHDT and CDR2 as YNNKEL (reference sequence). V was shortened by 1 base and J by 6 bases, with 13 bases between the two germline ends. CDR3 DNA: TGTGCCAGCAGCCAAGTGGGGGGTATCGGCAATGAGCAGTTCTTC. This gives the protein CASSQVGGIGNEQFF.

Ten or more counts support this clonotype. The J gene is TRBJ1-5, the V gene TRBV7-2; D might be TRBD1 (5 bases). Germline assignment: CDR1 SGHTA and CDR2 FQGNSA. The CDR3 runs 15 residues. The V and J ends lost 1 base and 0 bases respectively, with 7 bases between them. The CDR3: CASSLVQGSNQPQHF. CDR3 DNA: TGTGCCAGCAGCTTAGTTCAGGGTAGCAATCAGCCCCAGCATTTT.

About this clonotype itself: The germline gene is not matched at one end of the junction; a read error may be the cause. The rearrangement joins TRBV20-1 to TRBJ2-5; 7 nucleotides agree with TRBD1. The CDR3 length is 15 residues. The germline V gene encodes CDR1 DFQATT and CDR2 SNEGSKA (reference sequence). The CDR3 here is CSARVSGGVPETHYF. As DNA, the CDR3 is TGCAGTGCTAGAGTTTCAGGGGGTGTACCGGAGACCCATTACTTC.

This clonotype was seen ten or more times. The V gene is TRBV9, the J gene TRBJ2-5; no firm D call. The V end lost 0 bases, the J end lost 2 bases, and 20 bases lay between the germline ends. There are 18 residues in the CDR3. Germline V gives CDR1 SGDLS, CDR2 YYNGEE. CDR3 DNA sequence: TGTGCCAGCAGCGTAGGACCAACGGCCCCCGGCGGACAAGAGACCCAGTACTTC. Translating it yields CASSVGPTAPGGQETQYF.

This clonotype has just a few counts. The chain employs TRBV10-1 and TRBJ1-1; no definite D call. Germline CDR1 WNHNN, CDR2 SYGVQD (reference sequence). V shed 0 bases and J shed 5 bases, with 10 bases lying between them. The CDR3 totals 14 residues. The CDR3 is CASSESAGETEAFF. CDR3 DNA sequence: TGCGCCAGCAGTGAGTCGGCAGGAGAGACTGAAGCTTTCTTT.

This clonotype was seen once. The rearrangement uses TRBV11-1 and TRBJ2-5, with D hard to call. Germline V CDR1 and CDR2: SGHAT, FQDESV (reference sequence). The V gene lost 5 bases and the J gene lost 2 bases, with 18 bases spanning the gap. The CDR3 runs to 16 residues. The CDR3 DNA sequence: TGTGCCAGCAGCCATAGCCCGAGAGGCAGGCAAGAGACCCAGTACTTC. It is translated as CASSHSPRGRQETQYF.

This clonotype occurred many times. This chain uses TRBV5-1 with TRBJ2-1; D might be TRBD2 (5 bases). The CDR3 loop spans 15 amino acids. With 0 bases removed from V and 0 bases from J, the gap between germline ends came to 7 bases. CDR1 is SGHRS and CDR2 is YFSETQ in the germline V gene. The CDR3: CASSLERSSYNEQFF. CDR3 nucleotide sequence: TGCGCCAGCAGCTTGGAGCGGAGCTCCTACAATGAGCAGTTCTTC.

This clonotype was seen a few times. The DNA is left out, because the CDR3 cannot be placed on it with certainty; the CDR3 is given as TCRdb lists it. This CDR3 is CASSFYICSVQGAGSYNEQFF. The V gene is TRBV9, the J gene TRBJ2-1; the table's D call, TRBD1, was not checked against the DNA. The CDR3 is 21 residues long, counting both termini. The germline V gene has CDR1 SGDLS and CDR2 YYNGEE.

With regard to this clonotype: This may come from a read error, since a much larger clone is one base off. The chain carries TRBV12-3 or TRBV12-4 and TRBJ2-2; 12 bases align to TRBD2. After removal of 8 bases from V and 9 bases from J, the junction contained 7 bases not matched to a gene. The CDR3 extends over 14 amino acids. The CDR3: CASLTSGSGWELFF. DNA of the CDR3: TGTGCCAGCCTGACTAGCGGGAGTGGCTGGGAGCTGTTTTTT.

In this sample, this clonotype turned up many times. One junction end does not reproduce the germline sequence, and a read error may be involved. CDR3 region: CASIEDGQETQYF. DNA of the CDR3: TGTGCCAGCATTGAAGACGGCCAAGAGACCCAGTACTTC. The genes are TRBV2 and TRBJ2-5; no clear D. The CDR3 sequence is 13 residues long. Germline CDR1 reads SNHLY; CDR2 reads FYNNEI.